This is a list of T cell receptor beta chains from one sample in a study of EBV T-cell therapy then PD-1 blockade in nasopharyngeal carcinoma. The repertoire was sequenced with immunoSEQ multiplex PCR; TCRdb's copy has only in-frame clones and lacks some. The sample holds roughly 22,000 clones, 70% to 85% seen once. What these receptors recognize is not known. The specimen comprised CD8+ T cells from blood, sampled at day -245 from a patient whose treatment included autologous EBV-specific T cells and nivolumab. The origin of the receptors is a man in his forties with nasopharyngeal carcinoma. Each CDR3 is given with its conserved first and last residue. The D gene is left open where the match is weak. Part of the rows lack a size; the others show once, few, many or a class for expanded clones.

V gene: TRBV7-2; clone size: .; D gene: .; J gene: TRBJ1-3; CDR3 DNA: TGTGCCAGCAGCTTAGACGGTAGCTCTGGAAACACCATATATTTT; CDR3 protein: CASSLDGSSGNTIYF
V gene: TRBV7-6; clone size: .; D gene: .; J gene: TRBJ2-2; CDR3 DNA: TGTGCCAGCAGCCAAATTAACACCGGGGAGCTGTTTTTT; CDR3 protein: CASSQINTGELFF
V gene: TRBV5-6; clone size: .; D gene: .; J gene: TRBJ1-3; CDR3 DNA: TGTGCCAGCAGTCCACCCTCTGGAAACACCATATATTTT; CDR3 protein: CASSPPSGNTIYF
V gene: TRBV7-9; clone size: .; D gene: .; J gene: TRBJ1-5; CDR3 DNA: TGTGCCAGCAGCTCCGAAACCAGGGGATCTCAGCCCCAGCATTTT; CDR3 protein: CASSSETRGSQPQHF
V gene: TRBV6-5; clone size: .; D gene: .; J gene: TRBJ1-2; CDR3 DNA: TGTGCCAGCACTCACGTTGGATATGGCTACACCTTC; CDR3 protein: CASTHVGYGYTF
V gene: TRBV5-6; clone size: .; D gene: .; J gene: TRBJ2-7; CDR3 DNA: TGTGCCAGCAGCCTCTGGGGGGGCGGGGTCTACGAGCAGTACTTC; CDR3 protein: CASSLWGGGVYEQYF
V gene: TRBV5-4; clone size: once; D gene: .; J gene: TRBJ2-7; CDR3 DNA: TGTGCCAGCAGTCCTGACAGTGTGAGCTCCTACGAGCAGTACTTC; CDR3 protein: CASSPDSVSSYEQYF
V gene: TRBV27; clone size: .; D gene: .; J gene: TRBJ1-2; CDR3 DNA: TGTGCCAGCAGCCGGGGATCACCAGGGGCCTATGGCTACACCTTC; CDR3 protein: CASSRGSPGAYGYTF
V gene: TRBV7-9; clone size: .; D gene: .; J gene: TRBJ2-1; CDR3 DNA: TGTGCCAGCAGCCCCCGGGCAGACAATGAGCAGTTCTTC; CDR3 protein: CASSPRADNEQFF
V gene: TRBV5-1; clone size: .; D gene: .; J gene: TRBJ1-4; CDR3 DNA: TGCGCCAGCAGCCTGTATAGGGGGGGGACTAATGAAAAACTGTTTTTT; CDR3 protein: CASSLYRGGTNEKLFF
V gene: TRBV5-6; clone size: .; D gene: .; J gene: TRBJ2-3; CDR3 DNA: TGTGCCAGCAGCAAGACAGGTCGGGGGGTTGATACGCAGTATTTT; CDR3 protein: CASSKTGRGVDTQYF
V gene: TRBV9; clone size: .; D gene: TRBD1; J gene: TRBJ2-1; CDR3 DNA: TGTGCCAGCAGCGTAGGCAGGACAGGGCGAGTCAATGAGCAGTTCTTC; CDR3 protein: CASSVGRTGRVNEQFF
V gene: TRBV2; clone size: .; D gene: .; J gene: TRBJ1-3; CDR3 DNA: TGTGCCAGCATGGTGGCTTACTCTGGAAACACCATATATTTT; CDR3 protein: CASMVAYSGNTIYF
V gene: TRBV6-2/TRBV6-3; clone size: .; D gene: TRBD1; J gene: TRBJ1-5; CDR3 DNA: TGTGCCAGCAGTTACGTGACCGGGACAGTCGTCAATCAGCCCCAGCATTTT; CDR3 protein: CASSYVTGTVVNQPQHF
V gene: TRBV15; clone size: .; D gene: .; J gene: TRBJ1-2; CDR3 DNA: TGTGCATCCGGGGGGTTGTATGGCTACACCTTC; CDR3 protein: CASGGLYGYTF
V gene: TRBV7-9; clone size: .; D gene: TRBD1; J gene: TRBJ2-2; CDR3 DNA: TGTGCCAGCAGCCTGGACAGGGGGCTCCGAGGGGAGCTGTTTTTT; CDR3 protein: CASSLDRGLRGELFF
V gene: TRBV27; clone size: .; D gene: TRBD1; J gene: TRBJ1-1; CDR3 DNA: TGTGCCAGCAGTTTTGCCGGGACAGGGGGGGTTGAGACCGAAGCTTTCTTT; CDR3 protein: CASSFAGTGGVETEAFF
V gene: TRBV7-9; clone size: many; D gene: TRBD2; J gene: TRBJ2-2; CDR3 DNA: TGTGCCAGCAGTTGGGACTACGTCACCGGGGAGCTGTTTTTT; CDR3 protein: CASSWDYVTGELFF
V gene: TRBV5-1; clone size: .; D gene: TRBD1; J gene: TRBJ2-7; CDR3 DNA: TGCGCCAGCAGCTGGGACAGGGGACTAGCCTACGAGCAGTACTTC; CDR3 protein: CASSWDRGLAYEQYF
V gene: TRBV5-8; clone size: .; D gene: .; J gene: TRBJ2-5; CDR3 DNA: TGTGCCAGCAGCTTGGGCCAGGGGGAGACCCAGTACTTC; CDR3 protein: CASSLGQGETQYF
V gene: TRBV6-4; clone size: .; D gene: .; J gene: TRBJ2-1; CDR3 DNA: TGTGCCAGCAGTGGGGGGCAGGTTGACTACAATGAGCAGTTCTTC; CDR3 protein: CASSGGQVDYNEQFF
V gene: TRBV9; clone size: few; D gene: TRBD2; J gene: TRBJ2-7; CDR3 DNA: TGTGCCAGCAGCTTCTCGGGGGGGCCAGACGAGCAGTACTTC; CDR3 protein: CASSFSGGPDEQYF
V gene: TRBV6-2/TRBV6-3; clone size: .; D gene: .; J gene: TRBJ1-5; CDR3 DNA: TGTGCCAGCAGTTACAATAGCAATCAGCCCCAGCATTTT; CDR3 protein: CASSYNSNQPQHF
V gene: TRBV2; clone size: medium-sized; D gene: TRBD1; J gene: TRBJ1-2; CDR3 DNA: TGTGCCAGCAGCGAGGGACAGGGGGTCGGCTATGGCTACACCTTC; CDR3 protein: CASSEGQGVGYGYTF
V gene: TRBV4-1; clone size: few; D gene: .; J gene: TRBJ2-7; CDR3 DNA: TGCGCCAGCAGCCTCCCAGGCGGGGAGCAGTACTTC; CDR3 protein: CASSLPGGEQYF
V gene: TRBV6-1; clone size: .; D gene: TRBD2; J gene: TRBJ2-3; CDR3 DNA: TGTGCCAGCAGTGAGGTCGCGGGGGGGTCGACAGATACGCAGTATTTT; CDR3 protein: CASSEVAGGSTDTQYF
V gene: TRBV7-9; clone size: .; D gene: .; J gene: TRBJ1-4; CDR3 DNA: TGTGCCAGCAGCTTAAGTCCGGGAGACGGGAGTGAAAAACTGTTTTTT; CDR3 protein: CASSLSPGDGSEKLFF
V gene: TRBV6-5; clone size: .; D gene: .; J gene: TRBJ1-1; CDR3 DNA: TGTGCCAGCACCGGGGGAGAGGCCACTGAAGCTTTCTTT; CDR3 protein: CASTGGEATEAFF
V gene: TRBV6-2/TRBV6-3; clone size: .; D gene: .; J gene: TRBJ1-6; CDR3 DNA: TGTGCCAGCAGTTACTCGCCAGATGGGGGTTCACCCCTCCACTTT; CDR3 protein: CASSYSPDGGSPLHF
V gene: TRBV15; clone size: .; D gene: .; J gene: TRBJ1-6; CDR3 DNA: TGTGCCACCAGCAGCCTCCTTCAGGGGTATAATTCACCCCTCCACTTT; CDR3 protein: CATSSLLQGYNSPLHF
V gene: TRBV25-1; clone size: once; D gene: TRBD2; J gene: TRBJ2-5; CDR3 DNA: TGTGCCAGCACTCCCGGCGGGGGAGAGACCCAGTACTTC; CDR3 protein: CASTPGGGETQYF
V gene: TRBV12-3/TRBV12-4; clone size: .; D gene: TRBD2; J gene: TRBJ2-3; CDR3 DNA: TGTGCCAGCGCGGGGGCAGATACGCAGTATTTT; CDR3 protein: CASAGADTQYF
V gene: TRBV6-5; clone size: once; D gene: .; J gene: TRBJ1-5; CDR3 DNA: TGTGCCAGCAGTTACGATCAGGGCCCCAATCAGCCCCAGCATTTT; CDR3 protein: CASSYDQGPNQPQHF
V gene: TRBV7-6; clone size: few; D gene: .; J gene: TRBJ2-7; CDR3 DNA: TGTGCCAGCAGCCAGGGATCGGCCGCCTACGAGCAGTACTTC; CDR3 protein: CASSQGSAAYEQYF
V gene: TRBV4-2; clone size: few; D gene: TRBD1; J gene: TRBJ1-1; CDR3 DNA: TGTGCCAGCAGCCCCGGACAGGACTCCAACACTGAAGCTTTCTTT; CDR3 protein: CASSPGQDSNTEAFF
V gene: TRBV25-1; clone size: .; D gene: .; J gene: TRBJ2-2; CDR3 DNA: TGTGCCAGCTCGAACACCGGGGAGCTGTTTTTT; CDR3 protein: CASSNTGELFF
V gene: TRBV6-5; clone size: .; D gene: TRBD1; J gene: TRBJ2-1; CDR3 DNA: TGTGCCAGCAGTTACGGGGGCAGGGGGCCCTACAATGAGCAGTTCTTC; CDR3 protein: CASSYGGRGPYNEQFF
V gene: TRBV10-3; clone size: .; D gene: TRBD1; J gene: TRBJ2-7; CDR3 DNA: TGTGCCATCAGCCGAACCGGGACAGGGTCTTCCTACGAGCAGTACTTC; CDR3 protein: CAISRTGTGSSYEQYF
V gene: TRBV15; clone size: .; D gene: .; J gene: TRBJ2-1; CDR3 DNA: TGTGCCACCGAGTTGGGCTTAGACAATGAGCAGTTCTTC; CDR3 protein: CATELGLDNEQFF
V gene: TRBV27; clone size: .; D gene: .; J gene: TRBJ2-3; CDR3 DNA: TGTGCCAGCAGTTTATGGTTCCGCACAGATACGCAGTATTTT; CDR3 protein: CASSLWFRTDTQYF
V gene: TRBV7-6; clone size: .; D gene: .; J gene: TRBJ2-3; CDR3 DNA: TGTGCCAGCAGCCAGACCGGGAGTCACACAGATACGCAGTATTTT; CDR3 protein: CASSQTGSHTDTQYF
V gene: TRBV27; clone size: .; D gene: TRBD1; J gene: TRBJ2-2; CDR3 DNA: TGTGCCAGCAGTTCGGACAGGGTGGACGCGAACACCGGGGAGCTGTTTTTT; CDR3 protein: CASSSDRVDANTGELFF
V gene: TRBV4-1; clone size: .; D gene: TRBD1; J gene: TRBJ1-5; CDR3 DNA: TGCGCCAGCAGCCAAGACAGGGGGTTAAATCAGCCCCAGCATTTT; CDR3 protein: CASSQDRGLNQPQHF
V gene: TRBV6-5; clone size: .; D gene: .; J gene: TRBJ1-6; CDR3 DNA: TGTGCCAGCAGTTACTCCGTTAATTCACCCCTCCACTTT; CDR3 protein: CASSYSVNSPLHF
V gene: TRBV27; clone size: .; D gene: .; J gene: TRBJ2-3; CDR3 DNA: TGTGCCAGCAGCCTTGACAGGTCCACAGATACGCAGTATTTT; CDR3 protein: CASSLDRSTDTQYF
V gene: TRBV18; clone size: .; D gene: .; J gene: TRBJ2-1; CDR3 DNA: TGTGCCACCGTTCAGGGCAATGAGCAGTTCTTC; CDR3 protein: CATVQGNEQFF